This is a list of T cell receptor beta chains from one sample in a study of T-cell reconstitution after alpha-beta-depleted transplantation in children. From the PCR reads, TCRdb called clonotypes with MiXCR, one entry per CDR3 protein. The data hold 600,000 to 700,000 distinct CDR3 sequences, with about 15% observed a single time. The sequencing used PBMCs from the stem cell graft donor, collected from the stem cell graft. The origin of the receptors is a human donor who donated a stem cell graft to a child with acute myeloid leukemia. CDR3s include the opening cysteine and the closing phenylalanine or tryptophan. The D gene is left open where the match is weak. The size field is filled for only some rows; it gives once, few, many or a size class.

D gene,V gene,clone size,J gene,CDR3 DNA,CDR3 protein
TRBD1,TRBV12-3/TRBV12-4,-,TRBJ1-2,TGTGCCAGCAGTTGGGGGCCGGACAGGGGATCCTATGGCTACACCTTC,CASSWGPDRGSYGYTF
-,TRBV20-1,many,TRBJ2-3,TGCAGTGCTAGAGAACCGGCCGGCGAGTTGACGCAGTATTTT,CSAREPAGELTQYF
-,TRBV5-1,-,TRBJ1-2,TGCGCCAGCAGCTTGGCCGGGACCGCCTATGGCTACACCTTC,CASSLAGTAYGYTF
TRBD1,TRBV5-6,many,TRBJ1-2,TGTGCCAGCAGCCCGGACAGGGGAGGCTACACCTTC,CASSPDRGGYTF
TRBD1,TRBV20-1,many,TRBJ2-3,TGCAGTGCTAGACCGCACGGGGGACAGGGGGCAGATACGCAGTATTTT,CSARPHGGQGADTQYF
-,TRBV7-2,-,TRBJ2-6,TGTGCCAGCAGTCCAGGGGGGCCCGGGGCCAACGTCCTGACTTTC,CASSPGGPGANVLTF
-,TRBV12-3/TRBV12-4,few,TRBJ1-4,TGTGCCAGCAGTCTGCGGGGGCGCGGCGAAAAACTGTTTTTT,CASSLRGRGEKLFF
TRBD1,TRBV5-1,-,TRBJ2-1,TGCGCCAGCAGCTTAATAGGGCAGGGGGCGGACAATGAGCAGTTCTTC,CASSLIGQGADNEQFF
TRBD2,TRBV12-3/TRBV12-4,many,TRBJ2-1,TGTGCCAGCAGTTTGGGGGGGTGGCAGTTCTTC,CASSLGGWQFF
TRBD1,TRBV11-2,few,TRBJ1-1,TGTGCCAGCAGCCTAAGACCGGGACAGGGGACGAACACTGAAGCTTTCTTT,CASSLRPGQGTNTEAFF
TRBD2,TRBV6-5,many,TRBJ2-1,TGTGCCAGCAGTTTTAGCGGGAGATACAATGAGCAGTTCTTC,CASSFSGRYNEQFF
TRBD1,TRBV25-1,-,TRBJ1-1,TGTGCCAGCAGCCTTCCCCGGACAGGGGGCATGTCAGCTGAAGCTTTCTTT,CASSLPRTGGMSAEAFF
TRBD1,TRBV20-1,many,TRBJ2-7,TGCAGTGCTCTGGGACAGGTCCTTTCCTACGAGCAGTACTTC,CSALGQVLSYEQYF
-,TRBV18,few,TRBJ2-5,TGTGCCAGCTCACCTTTCGGCGACGAGACCCAGTACTTC,CASSPFGDETQYF
-,TRBV21-1,-,TRBJ2-1,TGTGCCAGCAGCAAACTGGGGGGGGCCCGGTTCAATGAGCAGTTCTTC,CASSKLGGARFNEQFF
-,TRBV5-1,many,TRBJ1-1,TGCGCCAGCAGCTTGGCCGCAGGGCCGGGGACTGAAGCTTTCTTT,CASSLAAGPGTEAFF
TRBD2,TRBV20-1,many,TRBJ2-3,TGCAGTGCTAGGTTGGCGGGGGGGCCTCCCACAGATACGCAGTATTTT,CSARLAGGPPTDTQYF
-,TRBV5-5,-,TRBJ2-4,TGTGCCAGCAGCCTAAGCCCGGCCAAAAACATTCAGTACTTC,CASSLSPAKNIQYF
-,TRBV11-2,few,TRBJ2-6,TGTGCCAGCAGCTTGAGAGCAACTGGGGCCAACGTCCTGACTTTC,CASSLRATGANVLTF
-,TRBV18,-,TRBJ1-6,TGTGCCAGCTCACCAACGGATAAGAATTCACCCCTCCACTTT,CASSPTDKNSPLHF
-,TRBV20-1,many,TRBJ1-4,TGCAGTGCTAGAGAACAACCTAATGAAAAACTGTTTTTT,CSAREQPNEKLFF